This T cell receptor beta chain was sequenced in a study of vaccination and CD4 T cells after COVID-19. Regarding this clonotype: Its matching antigen is unknown.

Treatment given: roughly 10-day PBMC culture with coronavirus spike peptide pools or control peptides (ViraFEST assay). The unexposed donor provided CD4+ T cells, which were taken before the COVID-19 pandemic (2011-2018). Germline-derived CDR1 and CDR2 are SGHAT and FQNNGV. The CDR3 has 14 amino acids. Trimming took off 2 bases at V and 6 bases at J, with 10 bases between the two ends. The study sequenced cultured CD4+ T cell DNA using the Oncomine TCR Beta short-read assay. The authors extracted genomic DNA from cultured CD4+ T cells. MiXCR, applied by TCRdb to the PCR reads, yields one record per CDR3 protein. The sample has about 10,000 distinct CDR3 sequences, roughly 32% seen once; the top ten hold approximately 15%.

The gene calls are TRBV11-2 and TRBJ2-2, with TRBD2 as a possible D gene (5 bases). The clonotype originates from a human donor in good health. Material: CD4+ T cells from blood, cultured in vitro. CDR3 in amino acids: CASSLMAGSGELFF. The CDR3 DNA is TGTGCCAGCAGCTTAATGGCGGGCTCCGGGGAGCTGTTTTTT.